Each of the 4 T cell receptor beta chains below was sequenced from the same sample in a study of T cell changes during pregnancy in multiple sclerosis. Libraries were prepared by immunoSEQ multiplex PCR; TCRdb keeps only in-frame clonotypes and omits some of them. The profile shows about 73,000 clones, around nine tenths of them singletons. The source material was peripheral blood, sampled in the second trimester of pregnancy. All receptors come from a female donor in good health, enrolled as a control in a pregnancy study.

The chain links TRBV7-2 to TRBJ1-2, with 9 bases fitting TRBD1. The germline CDR1 and CDR2 sequences are SGHTA and FQGNSA. The CDR3 totals 15 residues. Losses at the gene ends were 2 bases for V and 8 bases for J; bases not matched to a gene: 9. Here the CDR3 reads CASSLNWDRAKGYTF. The CDR3 nucleotides read TGTGCCAGCAGCTTAAATTGGGACAGGGCGAAGGGCTACACCTTC.

The rearrangement links TRBV9 to TRBJ1-1, with D unresolved. CDR1 is SGDLS, CDR2 YYNGEE, per germline. The V and J ends lost 3 bases and 5 bases respectively, with 11 bases between them. This CDR3 is 13 amino acids long. The CDR3 sequence: CASSAASGTEAFF. The CDR3 nucleotides read TGTGCCAGCAGCGCCGCCTCCGGGACTGAAGCTTTCTTT.

The chain recombines TRBV13 with TRBJ2-7, with 9 nucleotides matching TRBD2. The CDR3 loop spans 12 amino acids. Germline values: CDR1 PRHDT, CDR2 FYEKMQ (reference sequence). V lost 6 bases and J lost 5; bases outside the gene matches: 2. CDR3 nucleotides: TGTGCCAGCAGGACTAGCGGTCACGAGCAGTACTTC. Its translation is CASRTSGHEQYF.

This sequence joins TRBV6-1 and TRBJ2-7; 8 bases line up with TRBD2. The CDR3 has 14 amino acids. The junction had 6 bases not matched to a gene; V was cut back by 8 bases and J by 0 bases. CDR1 is MNHNS, CDR2 SASEGT, per germline. Here the CDR3 reads CASLWGTSSYEQYF. The DNA of the CDR3 is TGTGCCAGCCTATGGGGGACTAGCTCCTACGAGCAGTACTTC.